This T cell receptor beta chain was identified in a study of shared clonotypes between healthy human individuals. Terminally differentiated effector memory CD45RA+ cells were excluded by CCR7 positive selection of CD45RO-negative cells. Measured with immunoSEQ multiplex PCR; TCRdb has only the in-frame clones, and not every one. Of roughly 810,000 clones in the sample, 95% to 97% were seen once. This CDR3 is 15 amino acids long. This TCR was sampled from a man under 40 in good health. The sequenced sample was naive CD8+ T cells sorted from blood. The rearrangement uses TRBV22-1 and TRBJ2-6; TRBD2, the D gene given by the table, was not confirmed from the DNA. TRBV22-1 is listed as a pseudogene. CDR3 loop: CPGSSEQSRANVLTF. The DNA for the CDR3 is TGTCCTGGGAGTAGCGAACAAAGTCGGGCCAACGTCCTGACTTTC.